This T cell receptor (beta chain) was observed in a study of T cell repertoires in cytomegalovirus infection. With V trimmed by 3 bases and J by 6 bases, 9 bases remained unmatched. The CDR3 has 17 residues. As for this clonotype: Its antigen is as yet unknown.

A single record per CDR3 protein comes from TCRdb applying MiXCR to the reads. Of some 920,000 distinct CDR3 sequences detected, roughly 30% appear once; the ten largest clones hold about an eighth. This TCR derives from a human donor in good health (CMV status not recorded). Some clones in this sample may be carry-over from other donors' samples. Sequenced material: cultured CD8+ T cells from PBMCs, taken from culture after CMV antigen stimulation. V gene TRBV12-3 or TRBV12-4 combines with J gene TRBJ1-4; 11 positions agree with TRBD1. CDR3 protein: CASSFGISDRGHEKLFF. Here the CDR3 DNA reads TGTGCCAGCAGTTTCGGGATCTCGGACAGGGGGCATGAAAAACTGTTTTTT.